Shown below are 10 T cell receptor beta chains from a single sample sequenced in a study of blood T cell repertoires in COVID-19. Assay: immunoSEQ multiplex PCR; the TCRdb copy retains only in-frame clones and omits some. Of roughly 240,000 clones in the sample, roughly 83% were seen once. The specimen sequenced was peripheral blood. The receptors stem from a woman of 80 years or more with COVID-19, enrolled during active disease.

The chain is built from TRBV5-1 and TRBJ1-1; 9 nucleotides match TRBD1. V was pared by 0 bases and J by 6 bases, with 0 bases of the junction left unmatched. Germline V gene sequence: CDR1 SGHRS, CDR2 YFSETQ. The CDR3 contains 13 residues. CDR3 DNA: TGCGCCAGCAGCTTGGGGGACAGGGCTGAAGCTTTCTTT. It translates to CASSLGDRAEAFF.

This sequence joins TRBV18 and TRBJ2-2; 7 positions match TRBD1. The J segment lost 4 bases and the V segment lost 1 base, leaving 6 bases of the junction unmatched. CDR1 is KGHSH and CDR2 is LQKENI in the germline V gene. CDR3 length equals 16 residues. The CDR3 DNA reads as TGTGCCAGCTCACCACAAACAGGGGTCGTCACCGGGGAGCTGTTTTTT. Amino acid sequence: CASSPQTGVVTGELFF.

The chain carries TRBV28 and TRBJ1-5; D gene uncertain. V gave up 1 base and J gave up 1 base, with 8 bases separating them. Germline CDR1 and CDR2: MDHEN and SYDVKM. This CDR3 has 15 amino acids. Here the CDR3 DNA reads TGTGCCAGCAGTTTATTCGGGTTAAGCAATCAGCCCCAGCATTTT. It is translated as CASSLFGLSNQPQHF.

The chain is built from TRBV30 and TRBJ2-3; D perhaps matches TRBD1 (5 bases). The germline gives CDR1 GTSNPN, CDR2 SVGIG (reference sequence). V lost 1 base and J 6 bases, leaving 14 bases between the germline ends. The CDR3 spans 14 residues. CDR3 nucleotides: TGTGCCTGGAGTGGGACACTCGGATCCGATACGCAGTATTTT. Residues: CAWSGTLGSDTQYF.

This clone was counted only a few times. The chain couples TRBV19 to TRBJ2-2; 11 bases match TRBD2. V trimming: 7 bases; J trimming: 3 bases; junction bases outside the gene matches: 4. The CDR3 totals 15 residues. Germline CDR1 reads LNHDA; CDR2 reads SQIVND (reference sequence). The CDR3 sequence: CASIGTSGYTGELFF. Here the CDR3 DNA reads TGTGCCAGTATCGGGACTAGCGGCTACACCGGGGAGCTGTTTTTT. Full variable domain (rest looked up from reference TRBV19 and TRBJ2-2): DGGITQSPKYLFRKEGQNVTLSCEQNLNHDAMYWYRQDPGQGLRLIYYSQIVNDFQKGDIAEGYSVSREKKESFPLTVTSAQKNPTAFYLCASIGTSGYTGELFFGEGSRLTVL.

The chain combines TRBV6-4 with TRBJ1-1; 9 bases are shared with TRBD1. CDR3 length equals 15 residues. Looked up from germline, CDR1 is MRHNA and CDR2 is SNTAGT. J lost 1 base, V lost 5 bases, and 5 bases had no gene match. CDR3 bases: TGTGCCAGCAGTCTCGGGACAGGGCGGAACACTGAAGCTTTCTTT. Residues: CASSLGTGRNTEAFF.

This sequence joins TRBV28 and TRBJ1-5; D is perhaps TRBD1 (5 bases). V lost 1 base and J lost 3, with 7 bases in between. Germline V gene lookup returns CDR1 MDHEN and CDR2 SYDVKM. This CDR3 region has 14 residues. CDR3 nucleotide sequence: TGTGCCAGCAGTTTATTACAGGACAATCAGCCCCAGCATTTT. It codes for CASSLLQDNQPQHF.

CDR3 region: CASSAGGTGKGYTF. DNA of the CDR3: TGTGCCAGCAGTGCCGGAGGGACAGGGAAAGGCTACACCTTC. V usage is TRBV27 and J usage is TRBJ1-2; TRBD1 aligns across 9 bases. CDR3 length: 14 residues. The germline V gene encodes CDR1 MNHEY and CDR2 SMNVEV (reference sequence). J lost 8 bases, V lost 5 bases, and 9 bases had no gene match.

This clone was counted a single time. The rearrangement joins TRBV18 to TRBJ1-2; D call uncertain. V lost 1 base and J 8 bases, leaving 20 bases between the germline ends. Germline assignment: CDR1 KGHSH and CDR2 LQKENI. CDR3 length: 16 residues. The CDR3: CASSPQEGSGLNGYTF. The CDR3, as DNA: TGTGCCAGCTCACCACAGGAGGGCAGCGGCCTTAACGGCTACACCTTC.

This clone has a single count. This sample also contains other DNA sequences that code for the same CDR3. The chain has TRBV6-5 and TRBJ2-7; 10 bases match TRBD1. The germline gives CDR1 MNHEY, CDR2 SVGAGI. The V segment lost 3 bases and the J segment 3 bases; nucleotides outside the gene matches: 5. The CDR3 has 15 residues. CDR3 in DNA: TGTGCCAGCAGTTATAGGGACAGGGGAATCTACGAGCAGTACTTC. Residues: CASSYRDRGIYEQYF.